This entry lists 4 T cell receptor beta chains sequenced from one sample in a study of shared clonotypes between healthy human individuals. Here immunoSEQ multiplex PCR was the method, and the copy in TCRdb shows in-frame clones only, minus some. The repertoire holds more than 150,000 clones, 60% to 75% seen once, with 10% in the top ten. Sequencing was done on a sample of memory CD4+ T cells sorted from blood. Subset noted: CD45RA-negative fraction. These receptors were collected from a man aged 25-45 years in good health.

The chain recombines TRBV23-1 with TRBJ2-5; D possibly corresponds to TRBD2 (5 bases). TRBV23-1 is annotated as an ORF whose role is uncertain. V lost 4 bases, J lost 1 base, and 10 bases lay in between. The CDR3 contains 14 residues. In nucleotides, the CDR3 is TGCGCCAGCAGTCCTCGCCGGGGCCAAGAGACCCAGTACTTC. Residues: CASSPRRGQETQYF.

CDR3 in amino acids: CASSPGAGGRLNEQYF. CDR3 DNA: TGTGCCAGCAGCCCCGGTGCGGGCGGGAGGCTGAACGAGCAGTACTTC. V gene TRBV11-1 combines with J gene TRBJ2-7, with TRBD2 matching over 8 bases. CDR1 and CDR2 (germline): SGHAT, FQDESV (reference sequence). J lost 5 bases, V lost 5 bases, and 14 bases had no gene match. This CDR3 region has 16 residues.

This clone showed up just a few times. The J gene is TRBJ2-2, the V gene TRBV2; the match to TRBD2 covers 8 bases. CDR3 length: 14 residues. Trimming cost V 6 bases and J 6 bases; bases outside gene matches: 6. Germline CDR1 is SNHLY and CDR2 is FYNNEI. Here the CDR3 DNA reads TGTGCCAGCAGCGCCCGGGGGGGCCCCGGGGAGCTGTTTTTT. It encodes CASSARGGPGELFF.

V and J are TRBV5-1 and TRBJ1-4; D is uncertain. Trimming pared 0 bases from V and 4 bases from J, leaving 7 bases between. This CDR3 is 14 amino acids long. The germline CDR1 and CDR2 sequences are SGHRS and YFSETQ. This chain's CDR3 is CASSLGQFNEKLFF. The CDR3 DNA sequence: TGCGCCAGCAGCTTGGGCCAGTTTAATGAAAAACTGTTTTTT.